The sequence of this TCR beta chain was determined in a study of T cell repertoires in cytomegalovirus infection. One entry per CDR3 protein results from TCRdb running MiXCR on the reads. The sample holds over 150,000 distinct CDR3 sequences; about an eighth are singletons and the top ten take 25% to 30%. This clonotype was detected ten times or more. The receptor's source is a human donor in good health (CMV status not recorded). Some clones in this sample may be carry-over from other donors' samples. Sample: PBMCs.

The DNA of the CDR3 is TGTGCCAGCAGTCAGGGGAGCAATCAGCCCCAGCATTTT. This translates into CASSQGSNQPQHF. The gene calls are TRBV7-2 and TRBJ1-5; maybe TRBD1 (6 bases). V lost 6 bases and J lost 1, with 7 bases in between. The CDR3 consists of 13 residues. The germline gives CDR1 SGHTA, CDR2 FQGNSA.